Presented here are 14 T cell receptor beta chains from one specimen sequenced in a study of T cells in Graves' hyperthyroidism and ophthalmopathy. The CDR3 regions of TCR beta were amplified from RNA transcripts. A set of HTBI primers served as the primers for a first-round RT-PCR of the TCR CDR3. TCRdb called the multiplex PCR reads again in MiXCR, with one record for every CDR3 protein. The table records hundreds of thousands of distinct CDR3 sequences, just under 20% of them present only once. What was sequenced was blood. Every receptor here comes from a man aged 35-49 years with Graves' ophthalmopathy.

The chain links TRBV5-1 to TRBJ2-5; TRBD2 matches 11 bases. Germline values: CDR1 SGHRS, CDR2 YFSETQ. The CDR3 contains 16 residues. The V gene end was trimmed by 0 bases and the J gene end by 2 bases; junction bases not matched to a gene: 3. In DNA, the CDR3 is TGCGCCAGCAGCTTGGCTAGCGGGGGGTATCAAGAGACCCAGTACTTC. Translation gives CASSLASGGYQETQYF.

This clonotype was observed a handful of times. The rearrangement uses TRBV5-6 and TRBJ2-7; D ambiguous. Germline V gene data show CDR1 as SGHDT and CDR2 as YYEEEE. The CDR3 loop spans 12 amino acids. Trimming took 2 bases from V and 3 from J, leaving 6 bases between them. CDR3 DNA: TGTGCCAGCAGCTTAAAATACTACGAGCAGTACTTC. It yields the protein CASSLKYYEQYF. Supplemented by reference TRBV5-6 and TRBJ2-7, the full variable domain reads DAGVTQSPTHLIKTRGQQVTLRCSPKSGHDTVSWYQQALGQGPQFIFQYYEEEERQRGNFPDRFSGHQFPNYSSELNVNALLLGDSALYLCASSLKYYEQYFGPGTRLTVT.

To note about this clonotype: One end of the junction does not line up with germline, which may come from a read error. The chain carries TRBV12-5 and TRBJ2-3; 13 nucleotides agree with TRBD2. The CDR3 has 18 amino acids. The germline CDR1 and CDR2 sequences are LGHNT and FRNRAP. The CDR3 reads CASVLGPRLAGGRDTQYF. DNA for the CDR3: TGTGCTAGTGTTTTGGGCCCCCGACTAGCGGGGGGCAGGGATACGCAGTATTTT.

This clonotype was detected ten times or more. CDR3 nucleotides: TGTGCCAGCACCCCAACTACAGGGCCCACAGGTGGCTACACCTTC. This encodes CASTPTTGPTGGYTF. This chain joins TRBV9 and TRBJ1-2; a weak D match, TRBD1 (6 bases). Deletions cut 6 bases from V and 7 bases from J, with 22 bases between. The CDR3 is made up of 15 amino acids. Per the germline V gene, CDR1 is SGDLS and CDR2 is YYNGEE.

This clonotype was seen at least ten times. This rearrangement joins TRBV20-1 to TRBJ2-1; possibly TRBD2 for D (5 bases). This CDR3 is 12 amino acids long. Per germline, CDR1 DFQATT and CDR2 SNEGSKA (reference sequence). Trimming stripped 3 bases from V and 3 bases from J, with 6 bases between. The CDR3 loop is CSASDYYNEQFF. CDR3 DNA: TGCAGTGCTAGCGACTACTACAATGAGCAGTTCTTC.

This sequence joins TRBV5-4 and TRBJ1-5; no definite D call. CDR1 is SGHNT, CDR2 YYREEE, per germline (reference sequence). The CDR3 covers 14 residues. Trimming removed 3 bases from V and 3 bases from J, with 10 bases in between. The CDR3 sequence is CASSSGSYNQPQHF. The CDR3 DNA is TGTGCCAGCAGCTCGGGATCCTACAATCAGCCCCAGCATTTT.

The V and J genes are TRBV6-9 and TRBJ2-7, with 12 bases aligning to TRBD1. Unmatched junction bases numbered 12, after V lost 8 bases and J lost 1 base. Germline V gene lookup returns CDR1 MNHGY and CDR2 SVAAGI. The CDR3 runs to 17 residues. The DNA of the CDR3 is TGTGCCAGCGGCCGGGACAGGGGGCCTTGGCCGTCCTACGAGCAGTACTTC. Translated, it gives CASGRDRGPWPSYEQYF.

This chain uses TRBV7-2 with TRBJ2-1; 10 bases fit TRBD2. CDR1 and CDR2 (germline): SGHTA, FQGNSA. The CDR3 totals 16 residues. The trim removed 2 bases at V and 9 bases at J, leaving 10 bases unmatched. CDR3 sequence reads: CASSLIRLAGAGEQFF. CDR3 nucleotides: TGTGCCAGCAGCTTAATTAGGCTAGCGGGAGCGGGTGAGCAGTTCTTC. Combining the CDR3 with reference TRBV7-2 and TRBJ2-1 gives the whole variable domain GAGVSQSPSNKVTEKGKDVELRCDPISGHTALYWYRQSLGQGLEFLIYFQGNSAPDKSGLPSDRFSAERTGGSVSTLTIQRTQQEDSAVYLCASSLIRLAGAGEQFFGPGTRLTVL.

The J gene is TRBJ1-2, the V gene TRBV29-1, with 7 bases identical to TRBD1. The CDR3 has 17 residues. The J segment lost 3 bases and the V segment lost 3 bases, leaving 16 bases of the junction unmatched. Germline V CDR1 and CDR2: SQVTM, ANQGSEA. The CDR3 coding sequence is TGCAGCGTTGAGGCGGGGGACAGAATAGGGGAATACTATGGCTACACCTTC. This gives the protein CSVEAGDRIGEYYGYTF.

This clonotype came up a few times. The chain joins TRBV7-3 to TRBJ2-5; 15 bases map to TRBD2. Germline CDR1 and CDR2: SGHTA and FQGTGA. J was trimmed by 4 bases and V by 0 bases; bases with no gene match: 12. CDR3 size: 20 residues. In DNA form, the CDR3 reads TGTGCCAGCAGCTTAACAGGAGGCGGACTAGCGGGGGGGCCGGGAGAGACCCAGTACTTC. Its translation: CASSLTGGGLAGGPGETQYF.

As regards this clonotype: Compared with germline, one end of the junction differs, possibly owing to a read error. The chain has TRBV7-3 and TRBJ2-2; 8 bases fit TRBD1. CDR1 is SGHTA and CDR2 is FQGTGA in the germline V gene. The CDR3 contains 16 residues. The CDR3 spells CAGSFRGPSNTGELFF. DNA for the CDR3: TGTGCCGGCAGCTTCAGGGGGCCTTCGAACACCGGGGAGCTGTTTTTT.

This clonotype was seen ten or more times. The gene calls are TRBV7-9 and TRBJ1-2; 9 bases map to TRBD1. The CDR3 runs to 17 residues. Germline V CDR1 and CDR2: SEHNR, FQNEAQ (reference sequence). V lost 5 bases, J lost 7 bases, and 17 bases stayed unmatched. The CDR3 sequence: CASSQTGGGLVQGGYTF. In DNA, the CDR3 is TGTGCCAGCAGCCAGACAGGGGGTGGCCTTGTACAGGGTGGCTACACCTTC.

The J gene is TRBJ2-1, the V gene TRBV30; a weak D match, TRBD1 (6 bases). V dropped 4 bases and J dropped 2 bases, with 12 bases sitting between them. Per germline, CDR1 GTSNPN and CDR2 SVGIG (reference sequence). The CDR3 runs to 14 residues. This CDR3 is CAWTPTGPYNEQFF. In nucleotides, the CDR3 is TGTGCCTGGACCCCCACAGGGCCCTACAATGAGCAGTTCTTC.

This clonotype was counted ten times or more. CDR3 DNA: TGTGCCAGCCGCCCAATGACGTCCTGGGCAGAGACCCAGTACTTC. It yields the protein CASRPMTSWAETQYF. The rearrangement uses TRBV27 and TRBJ2-5; D call uncertain. The CDR3 totals 15 residues. Looked up from germline, CDR1 is MNHEY and CDR2 is SMNVEV (reference sequence). The V and J ends lost 8 bases and 4 bases respectively, with 20 bases between them.